The next 21 T cell receptor beta chains were all read from a single sample in a study of OX40 agonist ivuxolimab in advanced cancers. The table came from immunoSEQ multiplex PCR; TCRdb's copy has only in-frame clones and leaves some out. There are tens of thousands of clones in the sample; roughly 80% occur only once, and around 4.2% lies in the top ten. The source was CD4+ or CD8+ T cells sorted from blood, collected in a trial of the OX40 agonist ivuxolimab. These TCRs come from an adult with an advanced solid tumor such as melanoma, head and neck, liver or kidney cancer.

The gene calls are TRBV29-1 and TRBJ2-1; TRBD2 matches 10 bases. CDR3 length: 13 amino acids. The V gene end was trimmed by 7 bases and the J gene end by 8 bases; junction bases not matched to a gene: 8. CDR1 is SQVTM and CDR2 is ANQGSEA in the germline V gene. The CDR3 region is CSATSGATDEQFF. CDR3 DNA: TGCAGCGCTACTAGCGGGGCGACGGATGAGCAGTTCTTC.

The chain links TRBV18 to TRBJ1-1, with D possibly TRBD1 on 6 matching bases. This CDR3 is built from 16 residues. Germline V gene data show CDR1 as KGHSH and CDR2 as LQKENI. Trimming removed 6 bases from V and 4 bases from J, with 21 bases in between. Here the CDR3 DNA reads TGTGCCAGCTCCCACTCCTTCGGGGGCGTACCCACTGAAGCTTTCTTT. Residues: CASSHSFGGVPTEAFF.

The chain recombines TRBV25-1 with TRBJ1-4; possibly TRBD1 for D (6 bases). The CDR3 runs to 15 residues. Per the germline V gene, CDR1 is MGHDK and CDR2 is SYGVNS. Trimming shortened V by 3 bases and J by 8 bases, and 16 bases separated the two germline ends. CDR3 residues: CASSDPGGPGEKLFF. The CDR3 DNA is TGTGCCAGCAGTGACCCCGGGGGGCCCGGGGAAAAACTGTTTTTT.

The chain is built from TRBV7-3 and TRBJ2-1; 10 positions agree with TRBD2. Germline lookup yields CDR1 SGHTA and CDR2 FQGTGA. The CDR3 length is 16 residues. Germline trimming cut 0 bases from V and 9 bases from J; bases unmatched to any gene: 8. CDR3 amino acids: CASSLTDSGRNSEQFF. Written as DNA, the CDR3 is TGTGCCAGCAGCTTAACTGATAGCGGGAGGAATAGTGAGCAGTTCTTC.

CDR3 protein: CASSQEGWGQGSTDTQYF. As DNA, the CDR3 is TGCGCCAGCAGCCAAGAAGGTTGGGGGCAGGGTAGCACAGATACGCAGTATTTT. This chain uses TRBV4-1 with TRBJ2-3; a weak D match, TRBD1 (6 bases). With 0 bases removed from V and 0 bases from J, the gap between germline ends came to 16 bases. This CDR3 comprises 18 residues. Germline values: CDR1 MGHRA, CDR2 YSYEKL.

The chain recombines TRBV5-1 with TRBJ2-1, with 8 bases that match TRBD2. The length of the CDR3 is 18 residues. The trim removed 0 bases at V and 0 bases at J, leaving 8 bases unmatched. CDR1 SGHRS and CDR2 YFSETQ come from the germline V gene. The CDR3 coding sequence is TGCGCCAGCAGCTTGGTTTTAGCGGGACAAAGCTCCTACAATGAGCAGTTCTTC. Residues: CASSLVLAGQSSYNEQFF.

This sequence joins TRBV5-1 and TRBJ1-1; the D gene is possibly TRBD1 (5 bases). The germline V gene encodes CDR1 SGHRS and CDR2 YFSETQ. Trimming left V 0 bases short and J 10 bases short, with 13 bases between. The CDR3 contains 13 residues. The CDR3 coding sequence is TGCGCCAGCAGCTTGGGGGGGACCCAGTTAGCTTTCTTT. Protein: CASSLGGTQLAFF.

V is TRBV5-6 and J is TRBJ2-7; maybe TRBD2 (6 bases). Germline CDR1 reads SGHDT; CDR2 reads YYEEEE. The CDR3 is 15 amino acids. V was pared by 1 base and J by 0 bases, with 11 bases between. The CDR3 loop is CASSLRGAGSYEQYF. CDR3 DNA: TGTGCCAGCAGCTTGAGGGGAGCGGGCTCCTACGAGCAGTACTTC.

V usage is TRBV4-1 and J usage is TRBJ1-4; D remains ambiguous. In germline, CDR1 is MGHRA, CDR2 YSYEKL. The V end was cut by 3 bases, the J end by 8 bases, with 22 bases between. The CDR3 is 17 residues long. The CDR3 nucleotides read TGCGCCAGCAGCCATCCGGGTCCTGCTTTCGGAGGCGAAAAACTGTTTTTT. The encoded protein is CASSHPGPAFGGEKLFF.

The chain has TRBV4-3 and TRBJ2-7, with D hard to call. Germline V CDR1 and CDR2: LGHNA, YSLEER. V was cut by 0 bases and J by 3 bases, with 12 bases left in between. The CDR3 is 15 residues long. CDR3 coding DNA: TGCGCCAGCAGCCAAGATGGATCAGCTTACTACGAGCAGTACTTC. This codes for CASSQDGSAYYEQYF.

The rearrangement uses TRBV7-9 and TRBJ1-2, with D uncertain. The CDR3 runs 11 residues. Germline V gives CDR1 SEHNR, CDR2 FQNEAQ (reference sequence). The V and J ends lost 3 bases and 6 bases respectively, with 5 bases between them. The CDR3 DNA is TGTGCCAGCAGCTTCAAGGATGGCTACACCTTC. Amino acids: CASSFKDGYTF.

V is TRBV6-6 and J is TRBJ1-3; D is perhaps TRBD1 (5 bases). The germline gives CDR1 MNHNY, CDR2 SVGAGI (reference sequence). The CDR3 has 14 residues. The germline V and J ends were trimmed by 9 bases and 0 bases, with 12 bases remaining between them. The DNA for the CDR3 is TGTGCCAGTTCCGGGACGGTCTCTGGAAACACCATATATTTT. This sequence encodes CASSGTVSGNTIYF.

The chain carries TRBV7-8 and TRBJ1-2; the D is unclear. V lost 1 base, J lost 8 bases, and 8 bases lay in between. CDR1 is SGHVS and CDR2 is FQNEAQ in the germline V gene. The CDR3 totals 12 residues. CDR3 nucleotides: TGTGCCAGCAGCTTAGGGCCAAGCGGCTACACCTTC. It encodes CASSLGPSGYTF.

This chain links TRBV9 with TRBJ1-2; 9 positions agree with TRBD1. The germline gives CDR1 SGDLS, CDR2 YYNGEE. The CDR3 totals 13 residues. V trimming: 3 bases; J trimming: 7 bases; junction bases outside the gene matches: 4. CDR3 protein: CASSGDRVGGYTF. The CDR3 DNA sequence: TGTGCCAGCAGCGGGGACAGGGTCGGTGGCTACACCTTC.

This chain links TRBV7-9 with TRBJ1-2; unclear D gene. Between the trimmed V and J ends, which lost 1 base and 8 bases, there was a span of 11 bases. From germline, CDR1 is SEHNR and CDR2 FQNEAQ (reference sequence). There are 13 residues in the CDR3. CDR3 nucleotides: TGTGCCAGCAGCTTAGAAATGGGAGTCGGCTACACCTTC. Its protein product is CASSLEMGVGYTF. The whole variable domain, remainder taken from reference TRBV7-9 and TRBJ1-2, is DTGVSQNPRHKITKRGQNVTFRCDPISEHNRLYWYRQTLGQGPEFLTYFQNEAQLEKSRLLSDRFSAERPKGSFSTLEIQRTEQGDSAMYLCASSLEMGVGYTFGSGTRLTVV.

V gene TRBV11-3 combines with J gene TRBJ1-2; D is perhaps TRBD1 (6 bases). The CDR3 runs 14 residues. The germline CDR1 and CDR2 sequences are SGHNT and YENEEA. V was shortened by 0 bases and J by 2 bases, with 7 bases between the two germline ends. The CDR3 spells CASSLETGNYGYTF. CDR3 DNA sequence: TGTGCCAGCAGCTTAGAAACAGGGAACTATGGCTACACCTTC.

In regard to this clone: Being one base from a much bigger clone, this may be a read error. The chain uses TRBV7-8 and TRBJ2-7, with 7 bases fitting TRBD1. The CDR3 is 15 amino acids. Germline V CDR1 and CDR2: SGHVS, FQNEAQ. The V gene end was trimmed by 7 bases and the J gene end by 0 bases; junction bases not matched to a gene: 9. Written as DNA, the CDR3 is TGTGCCAGCAACCCCCACAGGGGCCCCTCCTACGAGCAGTACTTC. Translated: CASNPHRGPSYEQYF.

The gene calls are TRBV6-5 and TRBJ1-1, with TRBD1 matching over 8 bases. CDR1 and CDR2 from the germline V gene are MNHEY and SVGAGI. V shed 8 bases and J 1 base; nucleotides not matched to a gene: 3. This CDR3 region has 13 residues. For the CDR3, the DNA is TGTGCCAGCGGCACAGGGGGGAACACTGAAGCTTTCTTT. Encoded protein: CASGTGGNTEAFF.

The J gene is TRBJ2-1, the V gene TRBV27; 9 nucleotides match TRBD2. V dropped 8 bases and J dropped 0; count of bases not matched to a gene: 8. This CDR3 has 16 amino acids. The germline V gene has CDR1 MNHEY and CDR2 SMNVEV (reference sequence). The CDR3 coding sequence is TGTGCCAGCGGGGGCGGGACTAGCTCCTCCTACAATGAGCAGTTCTTC. The encoded protein is CASGGGTSSSYNEQFF.

This clone has just one count. This sequence joins TRBV6-1 and TRBJ1-1; tentative D call: TRBD1 (6 bases). The V end was cut by 6 bases, the J end by 1 base, with 12 bases between. The CDR3 has 14 amino acids. Germline V lookup: CDR1 MNHNS, CDR2 SASEGT. CDR3 coding DNA: TGTGCCAGCAGCCCGGGACAATCGAACACTGAAGCTTTCTTT. This codes for CASSPGQSNTEAFF.

The chain recombines TRBV7-9 with TRBJ2-7; D call uncertain. Germline values: CDR1 SEHNR, CDR2 FQNEAQ (reference sequence). V lost 10 bases and J 0 bases, leaving 19 bases between the germline ends. The CDR3 extends over 15 amino acids. In DNA form, the CDR3 reads TGTGCCACTTCCTTCATAGGTTCGAGCTCCTACGAGCAGTACTTC. It encodes CATSFIGSSSYEQYF.